A selection of T cell receptor beta chains follows, all from one sample in a study of CD8+CD57+ T cells in acquired aplastic anemia. Each CDR3 protein gets one entry after TCRdb re-called the reads with MiXCR. The sample shows some 200,000 distinct CDR3 sequences, over 60% of them seen only once. Sequencing input: sorted CD4+, CD8+, or CD8+CD57+ T cells (not recorded which) from PBMCs. These receptors were collected from a human donor in good health. CDR3s include the opening cysteine and the closing phenylalanine or tryptophan. Fields, in order: CDR3 protein, CDR3 DNA, D gene, CDR3 length, J gene, clone size, V gene. A D gene is named only where the DNA matches it firmly. Not every row has a clone size; where given, it reads once, few, many or a size class.

CDR3: CSVESKRNYGYTF
DNA: TGCAGCGTTGAGTCGAAGCGCAACTATGGCTACACCTTC
D: -
length: 13
J: TRBJ1-2
size: -
V: TRBV29-1

CDR3: CASSQRQGVSYEQYF
DNA: TGCGCCAGCAGCCAGAGACAGGGGGTTTCCTACGAGCAGTACTTC
D: TRBD1
length: 15
J: TRBJ2-7
size: many
V: TRBV4-1

CDR3: CASSPRQSYEQYF
DNA: TGTGCCAGCAGCCCCCGACAGTCCTACGAGCAGTACTTC
D: -
length: 13
J: TRBJ2-7
size: many
V: TRBV11-2

CDR3: CASSPSEGAVFQETQYF
DNA: TGTGCCAGCAGCCCGAGCGAGGGCGCGGTCTTCCAAGAGACCCAGTACTTC
D: -
length: 17
J: TRBJ2-5
size: -
V: TRBV7-9

CDR3: CASRQGLGGGETQYF
DNA: TGTGCCAGCAGGCAGGGACTAGGGGGTGGCGAGACCCAGTACTTC
D: TRBD2
length: 15
J: TRBJ2-5
size: -
V: TRBV6-1

CDR3: CSAPGGGTGVYEQYF
DNA: TGCAGTGCCCCTGGGGGGGGGACAGGGGTCTACGAGCAGTACTTC
D: TRBD1
length: 15
J: TRBJ2-7
size: -
V: TRBV20-1

CDR3: CASSQELTYEQYF
DNA: TGTGCCAGCAGCCAAGAACTCACCTACGAGCAGTACTTC
D: -
length: 13
J: TRBJ2-7
size: -
V: TRBV2

CDR3: CASSLRQGDDYGYTF
DNA: TGTGCCAGCAGCCTAAGACAGGGGGATGACTATGGCTACACCTTC
D: TRBD1
length: 15
J: TRBJ1-2
size: -
V: TRBV7-9

CDR3: CASSDGVRYEQYF
DNA: TGTGCCAGCAGCGATGGAGTCCGCTACGAGCAGTACTTC
D: -
length: 13
J: TRBJ2-7
size: few
V: TRBV9

CDR3: CATSSRKGGPTDTQYF
DNA: TGTGCCACCAGCTCGAGGAAGGGCGGACCCACAGATACGCAGTATTTT
D: -
length: 16
J: TRBJ2-3
size: -
V: TRBV15

CDR3: CATSRDRISAGELFF
DNA: TGTGCCACCAGCAGAGACCGCATTTCGGCCGGGGAGCTGTTTTTT
D: -
length: 15
J: TRBJ2-2
size: -
V: TRBV15

CDR3: CSARREYEQYF
DNA: TGCAGTGCAAGAAGAGAATACGAGCAGTACTTC
D: -
length: 11
J: TRBJ2-7
size: -
V: TRBV20-1

CDR3: CATSDSRLSRDRVIYGYTF
DNA: TGTGCCACCAGTGATTCACGCCTAAGCCGGGACAGGGTTATCTATGGCTACACCTTC
D: TRBD1
length: 19
J: TRBJ1-2
size: many
V: TRBV24-1

CDR3: CASSVVDGGNTEAFF
DNA: TGTGCCAGCAGCGTAGTAGATGGGGGGAACACTGAAGCTTTCTTT
D: -
length: 15
J: TRBJ1-1
size: -
V: TRBV9

CDR3: CASSAGKWGYEQYF
DNA: TGTGCCAGCAGTGCAGGAAAGTGGGGCTACGAGCAGTACTTC
D: -
length: 14
J: TRBJ2-7
size: -
V: TRBV2

CDR3: CASSLNSGGSYEQYF
DNA: TGTGCCAGCAGTTTAAATAGCGGGGGATCCTACGAGCAGTACTTC
D: TRBD2
length: 15
J: TRBJ2-7
size: -
V: TRBV27

CDR3: CASSPRLAGGPVTGELFF
DNA: TGTGCCAGCAGCCCTCGACTAGCGGGGGGGCCCGTCACCGGGGAGCTGTTTTTT
D: TRBD2
length: 18
J: TRBJ2-2
size: -
V: TRBV9

CDR3: CATSDLVSVRAQPQHF
DNA: TGTGCCACCAGTGATTTGGTCTCTGTCCGGGCTCAGCCCCAGCATTTT
D: -
length: 16
J: TRBJ1-5
size: -
V: TRBV24-1

CDR3: CASSFSDRGPPEAFF
DNA: TGTGCCAGCAGCTTTTCGGACAGGGGGCCGCCTGAAGCTTTCTTT
D: TRBD1
length: 15
J: TRBJ1-1
size: many
V: TRBV11-2

CDR3: CASSSEYEQYF
DNA: TGTGCCAGTAGTAGCGAGTACGAGCAGTACTTC
D: -
length: 11
J: TRBJ2-7
size: -
V: TRBV19

CDR3: CASSHRGGRAWNEQFF
DNA: TGTGCCAGCAGCCACAGAGGCGGGAGGGCCTGGAATGAGCAGTTCTTC
D: TRBD2
length: 16
J: TRBJ2-1
size: many
V: TRBV14

CDR3: CASSVTGGVSGIYEQYF
DNA: TGTGCCAGCAGCGTGACAGGGGGGGTTAGCGGGATCTACGAGCAGTACTTC
D: -
length: 17
J: TRBJ2-7
size: -
V: TRBV11-2

CDR3: CSAGKQGENEKLFF
DNA: TGCAGTGCTGGCAAACAAGGAGAGAATGAAAAACTGTTTTTT
D: -
length: 14
J: TRBJ1-4
size: many
V: TRBV20-1

CDR3: CASSPRRGRGSAGELFF
DNA: TGTGCCAGCAGCCCGAGACGAGGGCGGGGATCAGCCGGGGAGCTGTTTTTT
D: -
length: 17
J: TRBJ2-2
size: once
V: TRBV14

CDR3: CASSAPSRGTEAFF
DNA: TGTGCCAGCAGCGCTCCCAGTCGGGGCACTGAAGCTTTCTTT
D: -
length: 14
J: TRBJ1-1
size: -
V: TRBV7-9

CDR3: CASSPGTTYEQYF
DNA: TGTGCCAGCAGTCCCGGGACAACCTACGAGCAGTACTTC
D: -
length: 13
J: TRBJ2-7
size: many
V: TRBV11-2

CDR3: CASSHLKDNTGELFF
DNA: TGTGCCAGCAGTCACCTCAAGGACAACACCGGGGAGCTGTTTTTT
D: -
length: 15
J: TRBJ2-2
size: -
V: TRBV2

CDR3: CASSGGRRSNQPQHF
DNA: TGTGCCAGCTCCGGAGGCAGGCGGAGCAATCAGCCCCAGCATTTT
D: -
length: 15
J: TRBJ1-5
size: -
V: TRBV7-2

CDR3: CSVVVLAAEETQYF
DNA: TGCAGCGTTGTTGTACTAGCGGCTGAAGAGACCCAGTACTTC
D: TRBD2
length: 14
J: TRBJ2-5
size: -
V: TRBV29-1

CDR3: CSASLAGGGTFTDTQYF
DNA: TGCAGTGCTAGTTTGGCCGGCGGGGGGACTTTCACAGATACGCAGTATTTT
D: TRBD2
length: 17
J: TRBJ2-3
size: -
V: TRBV20-1

CDR3: CAISAGGADTEAFF
DNA: TGTGCCATCAGTGCAGGGGGCGCGGACACTGAAGCTTTCTTT
D: TRBD1
length: 14
J: TRBJ1-1
size: -
V: TRBV10-3

CDR3: CASSSAWTGPAEAFF
DNA: TGCGCCAGCAGCTCGGCGTGGACAGGGCCGGCTGAAGCTTTCTTT
D: TRBD1
length: 15
J: TRBJ1-1
size: -
V: TRBV5-1

CDR3: CSVVSQGIVKTQYF
DNA: TGCAGCGTTGTATCACAGGGCATCGTAAAGACCCAGTACTTC
D: -
length: 14
J: TRBJ2-5
size: -
V: TRBV29-1

CDR3: CASSLSVASHEKLFF
DNA: TGTGCCAGCAGTTTATCGGTGGCGAGCCATGAAAAACTGTTTTTT
D: -
length: 15
J: TRBJ1-4
size: -
V: TRBV27

CDR3: CASSRRTDTGEQETQYF
DNA: TGTGCCAGTAGTAGACGGACAGACACCGGGGAACAAGAGACCCAGTACTTC
D: -
length: 17
J: TRBJ2-5
size: -
V: TRBV19

CDR3: CASSVGQGRIGELFF
DNA: TGTGCCAGCAGCGTAGGACAGGGAAGAATCGGGGAGCTGTTTTTT
D: TRBD1
length: 15
J: TRBJ2-2
size: -
V: TRBV9

CDR3: CATSRVEESRGYTF
DNA: TGTGCCACCAGCAGAGTCGAGGAGTCTCGCGGCTACACCTTC
D: -
length: 14
J: TRBJ1-2
size: few
V: TRBV15

CDR3: CASLGRDSYGYTF
DNA: TGTGCCAGCCTGGGCCGGGACAGCTATGGCTACACCTTC
D: TRBD1
length: 13
J: TRBJ1-2
size: -
V: TRBV2

CDR3: CASSKTSGRQVPYEQYF
DNA: TGTGCCAGCAGCAAAACTAGCGGGAGGCAGGTCCCCTACGAGCAGTACTTC
D: TRBD2
length: 17
J: TRBJ2-7
size: -
V: TRBV7-3